The 15 T cell receptor beta chains in this list originate from one sample, sequenced in a study of blood T cell repertoires in COVID-19. Only in-frame clones appear in the TCRdb table, and some are missing; sequencing was by immunoSEQ multiplex PCR. The sample lists about 93,000 clones, approximately 80% occurring once. Sequencing was performed on peripheral blood. Receptor source: a human donor in a cohort sampled during active COVID-19.

The chain is built from TRBV9 and TRBJ1-6; 9 bases map to TRBD1. The V gene's germline CDR1 is SGDLS and CDR2 YYNGEE. V lost 3 bases and J lost 7; bases outside the gene matches: 5. The CDR3 has 15 amino acids. The CDR3 spells CASSAGQGKNSPLHF. The CDR3 nucleotides read TGTGCCAGCAGCGCGGGACAGGGCAAAAATTCACCCCTCCACTTT.

J is TRBJ2-5 and V is TRBV27; the match to TRBD2 covers 16 bases. The germline V gene has CDR1 MNHEY and CDR2 SMNVEV (reference sequence). This CDR3 is 16 amino acids long. V shed 6 bases and J 4 bases; nucleotides not matched to a gene: 5. This CDR3 is CASSPGLAGGPETQYF. CDR3 in DNA: TGTGCCAGCAGCCCGGGACTAGCGGGGGGGCCAGAGACCCAGTACTTC.

This clone has just a few counts. The gene calls are TRBV29-1 and TRBJ2-7, with D tentatively TRBD1 (5 bases). This CDR3 region has 14 residues. Germline CDR1 reads SQVTM; CDR2 reads ANQGSEA. Trimming removed 6 bases from V and 2 bases from J, with 17 bases in between. In DNA form, the CDR3 reads TGCAGCGTGTTATCAGGGTTACTGGCCTACGAGCAGTACTTC. Translation gives CSVLSGLLAYEQYF.

The chain uses TRBV2 and TRBJ2-3, with 8 bases that match TRBD1. The V and J ends lost 6 bases and 3 bases, in that order; junction bases with no gene match: 8. The CDR3 spans 15 residues. Germline CDR1 and CDR2: SNHLY and FYNNEI. CDR3 nucleotides: TGTGCCAGCAGAGACCCAGGGGGCGGTACAGATACGCAGTATTTT. Amino acid sequence: CASRDPGGGTDTQYF. The whole variable domain, filled in from reference TRBV2 and TRBJ2-3, reads EPEVTQTPSHQVTQMGQEVILRCVPISNHLYFYWYRQILGQKVEFLVSFYNNEISEKSEIFDDQFSVERPDGSNFTLKIRSTKLEDSAMYFCASRDPGGGTDTQYFGPGTRLTVL.

This clone was detected a few times. The chain couples TRBV7-3 to TRBJ2-5; 10 positions agree with TRBD2. V shed 6 bases and J 3 bases; nucleotides not matched to a gene: 7. The CDR3 length is 15 residues. Germline V gives CDR1 SGHTA, CDR2 FQGTGA. The CDR3 reads CASSFSGGPEETQYF. In DNA form, the CDR3 reads TGTGCCAGCAGTTTTAGCGGGGGGCCTGAAGAGACCCAGTACTTC.

The chain recombines TRBV11-2 with TRBJ2-7; 12 bases fit TRBD1. Unmatched junction bases numbered 7, after V lost 5 bases and J lost 5 bases. The germline CDR1 and CDR2 sequences are SGHAT and FQNNGV. The CDR3 is made up of 15 amino acids. The CDR3 loop is CASSAPGTGGHEQYF. The DNA for the CDR3 is TGTGCCAGCAGCGCGCCCGGGACAGGGGGCCACGAGCAGTACTTC. The complete variable domain, with remaining parts taken from reference TRBV11-2 and TRBJ2-7, reads EAGVAQSPRYKIIEKRQSVAFWCNPISGHATLYWYQQILGQGPKLLIQFQNNGVVDDSQLPKDRFSAERLKGVDSTLKIQPAKLEDSAVYLCASSAPGTGGHEQYFGPGTRLTVT.

This clone was found once. The chain joins TRBV7-9 to TRBJ2-7, with 14 nucleotides matching TRBD2. Germline-derived CDR1 and CDR2 are SEHNR and FQNEAQ (reference sequence). The trim removed 5 bases at V and 3 bases at J, leaving 6 bases unmatched. The CDR3 loop spans 16 amino acids. CDR3: CASSPRTSGRNYEQYF. The CDR3 DNA follows: TGTGCCAGCAGCCCGAGGACTAGCGGGAGGAACTACGAGCAGTACTTC.

This clone was seen a single time. The chain is built from TRBV6-2 or TRBV6-3 and TRBJ1-5; D gene unclear. CDR3 size: 11 residues. V shed 6 bases and J shed 7 bases, with 7 bases lying between them. The germline CDR1 and CDR2 sequences are MNHEY and SVGEGT. In DNA form, the CDR3 reads TGTGCCAGCAGCCACGGGCAGCCCCAGCATTTT. Amino acid sequence: CASSHGQPQHF.

V gene TRBV5-1 combines with J gene TRBJ1-2; maybe TRBD1 (5 bases). The CDR3 contains 14 residues. Germline assignment: CDR1 SGHRS and CDR2 YFSETQ. The V end lost 4 bases, the J end lost 8 bases, and 18 bases lay between the germline ends. The CDR3 here is CASSPSDSRPGYTF. CDR3 nucleotide sequence: TGCGCCAGCAGCCCGAGCGACAGCCGACCAGGCTACACCTTC.

The rearrangement uses TRBV4-1 and TRBJ1-6, with TRBD1 identical over 7 bases. This CDR3 comprises 17 residues. Germline-derived CDR1 and CDR2 are MGHRA and YSYEKL. V gave up 1 base and J gave up 6 bases; unmatched junction bases: 9. DNA of the CDR3: TGCGCCAGCAGCCAAGGACCCCAGGGGGTTGTTAATTCACCCCTCCACTTT. It encodes CASSQGPQGVVNSPLHF.

The chain combines TRBV18 with TRBJ2-7; D is possibly TRBD2 (6 bases). The CDR3 is 15 amino acids. Trimming removed 3 bases at V and 5 bases at J, with 17 bases between. In germline, CDR1 is KGHSH, CDR2 LQKENI. The DNA for the CDR3 is TGTGCCAGCTCACCCAGGGAGGCGGCACAGAACGAGCAGTACTTC. Translated: CASSPREAAQNEQYF.

A single count supports this clone. The chain combines TRBV19 with TRBJ2-1; 7 nucleotides match TRBD2. Unmatched junction bases numbered 7, after V lost 7 bases and J lost 4 bases. The CDR3 is made up of 14 amino acids. Germline V CDR1 and CDR2: LNHDA, SQIVND (reference sequence). The CDR3 sequence: CASKAGRDYNEQFF. The CDR3 nucleotides are TGTGCCAGTAAGGCAGGGAGGGATTACAATGAGCAGTTCTTC.

V and J are TRBV6-5 and TRBJ2-7; possible D gene TRBD2, 6 bases. Trimming took off 6 bases at V and 0 bases at J, with 12 bases between the two ends. This CDR3 is 14 amino acids long. Germline assignment: CDR1 MNHEY and CDR2 SVGAGI. The CDR3 here is CASRASASSYEQYF. Here the CDR3 DNA reads TGTGCCAGCAGAGCTAGCGCCAGCTCCTACGAGCAGTACTTC.

This chain connects TRBV6-5 to TRBJ2-5; D is possibly TRBD2 (6 bases). This CDR3 has 12 amino acids. Germline assignment: CDR1 MNHEY and CDR2 SVGAGI. Trimming cost V 6 bases and J 6 bases, with 11 bases left between them. This chain's CDR3 is CASRRTSQTQYF. Here the CDR3 DNA reads TGTGCCAGCAGACGCACTAGCCAGACCCAGTACTTC.

V is TRBV28 and J is TRBJ1-4; 7 bases fit TRBD1. The CDR3 has 15 residues. Losses at the gene ends were 6 bases for V and 8 bases for J; bases not matched to a gene: 12. Germline V gene sequence: CDR1 MDHEN, CDR2 SYDVKM. CDR3 protein: CASSLRTGSGEKLFF. CDR3 DNA sequence: TGTGCCAGCAGCCTAAGGACAGGTTCCGGGGAAAAACTGTTTTTT.